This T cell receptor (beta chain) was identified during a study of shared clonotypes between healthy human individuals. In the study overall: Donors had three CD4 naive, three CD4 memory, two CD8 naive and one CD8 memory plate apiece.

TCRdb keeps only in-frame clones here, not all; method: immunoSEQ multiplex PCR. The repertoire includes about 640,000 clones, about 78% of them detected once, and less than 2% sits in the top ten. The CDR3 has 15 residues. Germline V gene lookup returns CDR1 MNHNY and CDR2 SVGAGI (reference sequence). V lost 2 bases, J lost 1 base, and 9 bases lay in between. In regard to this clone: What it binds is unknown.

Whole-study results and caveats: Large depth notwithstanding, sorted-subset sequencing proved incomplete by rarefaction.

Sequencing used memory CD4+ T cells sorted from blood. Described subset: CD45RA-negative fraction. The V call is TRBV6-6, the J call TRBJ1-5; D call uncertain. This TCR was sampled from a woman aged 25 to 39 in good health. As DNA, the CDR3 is TGTGCCAGCAGTTACCTTCGGGAGAGCAATCAGCCCCAGCATTTT. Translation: CASSYLRESNQPQHF.